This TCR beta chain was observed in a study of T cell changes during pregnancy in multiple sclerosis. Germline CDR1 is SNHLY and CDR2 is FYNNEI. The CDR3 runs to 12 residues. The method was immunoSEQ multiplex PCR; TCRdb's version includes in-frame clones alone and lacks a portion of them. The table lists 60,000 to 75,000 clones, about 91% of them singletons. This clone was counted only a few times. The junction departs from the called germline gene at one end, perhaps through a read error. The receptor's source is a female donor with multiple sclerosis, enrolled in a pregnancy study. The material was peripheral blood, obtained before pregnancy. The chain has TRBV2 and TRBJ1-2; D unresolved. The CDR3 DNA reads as TGTGCCAGCAGCGAAGGGCCCTATGGCTACACCTTC. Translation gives CASSEGPYGYTF.